Below are 10 T cell receptor beta chains sequenced from a single sample in a study of OX40 agonist ivuxolimab in advanced cancers. Measured with immunoSEQ multiplex PCR; TCRdb has only the in-frame clones, and not every one. The sample records 43,000 or so clones, about 87% being singletons. This sample comprised CD4+ or CD8+ T cells sorted from blood, obtained in a trial of the OX40 agonist ivuxolimab. Source of these receptors: an adult with an advanced solid tumor such as melanoma, head and neck, liver or kidney cancer.

This rearrangement joins TRBV20-1 to TRBJ2-2; D is unclear. The CDR3 covers 11 residues. CDR1 and CDR2 (germline): DFQATT, SNEGSKA (reference sequence). For the CDR3, the DNA is TGCATGGGCGAAAAAGGAGGGGAGCTGTTTTTT. Translated, it gives CMGEKGGELFF.

This chain joins TRBV2 and TRBJ2-1; TRBD2 agrees at 8 bases. This CDR3 has 15 amino acids. The trim removed 3 bases at V and 5 bases at J, leaving 6 bases unmatched. In germline, CDR1 is SNHLY, CDR2 FYNNEI. The CDR3 nucleotides read TGTGCCAGCAGTGACCCAGCGGGGGTAAACAATGAGCAGTTCTTC. Its translation: CASSDPAGVNNEQFF.

J is TRBJ2-7 and V is TRBV9, with 12 bases matching TRBD1. V trimming: 4 bases; J trimming: 3 bases; junction bases outside the gene matches: 5. The V gene's germline CDR1 is SGDLS and CDR2 YYNGEE. This CDR3 region has 15 residues. CDR3 loop: CASSPGDRGLYEQYF. CDR3 DNA: TGTGCCAGCAGCCCGGGGGACAGGGGGCTCTACGAGCAGTACTTC.

The genes are TRBV6-5 and TRBJ2-1; D is ambiguous. The CDR3 length is 13 residues. CDR1 MNHEY and CDR2 SVGAGI come from the germline V gene. Between the trimmed V and J ends, which lost 0 bases and 4 bases, there was a span of 4 bases. The chain's CDR3 is CASSYSRYNEQFF. In DNA, the CDR3 is TGTGCCAGCAGTTACTCTCGATACAATGAGCAGTTCTTC.

This clone was counted a few times. The rearrangement joins TRBV7-9 to TRBJ1-1; the D is unclear. Germline values: CDR1 SEHNR, CDR2 FQNEAQ (reference sequence). With 2 bases removed from V and 5 bases from J, the gap between germline ends came to 12 bases. The CDR3 has 14 amino acids. The CDR3, as DNA: TGTGCCAGCAGCTTACCCCAGAAATGGACTGAAGCTTTCTTT. Protein product: CASSLPQKWTEAFF.

This clone was seen a handful of times. For the CDR3, the DNA is TGTGCCAGCAGTTTTGGGGGGCTCAGGGTCACTGAAGCTTTCTTT. Protein sequence: CASSFGGLRVTEAFF. This chain uses TRBV27 with TRBJ1-1; TRBD1 might be the D (6 bases). This CDR3 contains 15 residues. Germline loops: CDR1 MNHEY, CDR2 SMNVEV (reference sequence). V was cut by 3 bases and J by 4 bases, with 15 bases left in between.

The rearrangement uses TRBV13 and TRBJ1-3; no reliable D call. This CDR3 is 16 amino acids long. V gave up 0 bases and J gave up 4 bases, with 13 bases separating them. Germline CDR1 and CDR2: PRHDT and FYEKMQ (reference sequence). The CDR3 protein is CASSLGVTETGNTIYF. CDR3 DNA: TGTGCCAGCAGCTTAGGGGTTACAGAGACCGGAAACACCATATATTTT. The full variable domain, rest sourced from reference TRBV13 and TRBJ1-3, is AAGVIQSPRHLIKEKRETATLKCYPIPRHDTVYWYQQGPGQDPQFLISFYEKMQSDKGSIPDRFSAQQFSDYHSELNMSSLELGDSALYFCASSLGVTETGNTIYFGEGSWLTVV.

The chain links TRBV11-2 to TRBJ2-1; D is undetermined. Germline V gene sequence: CDR1 SGHAT, CDR2 FQNNGV. The CDR3 runs to 15 residues. Trimming removed 0 bases from V and 0 bases from J, with 6 bases in between. DNA of the CDR3: TGTGCCAGCAGCTTAGAGGTAACCTCCTACAATGAGCAGTTCTTC. Translated, it gives CASSLEVTSYNEQFF. The variable domain in full, with the rest retrieved from reference TRBV11-2 and TRBJ2-1, is EAGVAQSPRYKIIEKRQSVAFWCNPISGHATLYWYQQILGQGPKLLIQFQNNGVVDDSQLPKDRFSAERLKGVDSTLKIQPAKLEDSAVYLCASSLEVTSYNEQFFGPGTRLTVL.

This chain connects TRBV2 to TRBJ1-5; tentatively, D is TRBD1 (6 bases). CDR1 and CDR2 from the germline V gene are SNHLY and FYNNEI. Trimming shortened V by 4 bases and J by 3 bases, and 13 bases separated the two germline ends. The CDR3 contains 15 residues. The CDR3 DNA follows: TGTGCCAGCAGTGTTGAAGGGGGGGACAATCAGCCCCAGCATTTT. Its translation: CASSVEGGDNQPQHF.

V and J are TRBV7-8 and TRBJ2-7; 9 bases fit TRBD2. Germline V gene lookup returns CDR1 SGHVS and CDR2 FQNEAQ. V was clipped by 1 base and J by 4 bases; unmatched bases: 5. The length of the CDR3 is 15 residues. CDR3 residues: CASSLGVSGSYEQYF. In nucleotides, the CDR3 is TGTGCCAGCAGCTTAGGGGTTAGCGGGAGTTACGAGCAGTACTTC.